Sequencing of this T cell receptor beta chain was carried out in a study of neurological immune-mediated disorders. One entry per CDR3 protein results from TCRdb running MiXCR on the 5' RACE reads. The sample includes roughly 48,000 distinct CDR3 sequences, 20% to 30% of them seen just once. Germline V gives CDR1 LNHNV, CDR2 YYDKDF (reference sequence). Trimming at V came to 5 bases and at J to 1 base, leaving 1 base not matched to a gene. The CDR3 totals 14 residues. This sequence originates from a woman aged 70 to 79 in good health. Sequences were obtained from PBMCs. This sequence joins TRBV15 and TRBJ2-1, with 8 bases identical to TRBD2. The CDR3 DNA is TGTGCCACCAGCCGGGGGGGATCCTACAATGAGCAGTTCTTC. Its translation: CATSRGGSYNEQFF.